This record looks at one TCR beta chain sequence and its context. Which antigen it targets is not known. No much larger clonotype is one base removed from it; base qualities were not supplied. The entry originates in a study of OX40 agonist ivuxolimab in advanced cancers. Regarding the complete study: Ivuxolimab, which targeted the costimulatory receptor OX40 (CD134), was an agonistic, fully human IgG2 monoclonal antibody. Intravenous ivuxolimab was administered to patients every 2 weeks at six dose levels: 0.01, 0.1, 0.3, 1.5, 3 and 10 mg/kg. The purpose of peripheral TCRbeta sequencing was to test whether ivuxolimab changed TCR sequence diversity and led to clonal T-cell expansion. Prior anti-PD-1, anti-PD-L1 or anti-CTLA-4 therapy was permitted, and approximately 40% of dose-escalation patients had received checkpoint inhibitors. In the dose-escalation cohort, 82.7% of patients were male, and the mean age was roughly 60 years, with a range of 23 to 79. The monotherapy dose-escalation portion (N of about 49 patients) of the phase I ivuxolimab trial is reported in the paper. Partial responses occurred in three dose-escalation patients: two with cutaneous melanoma and one with hepatocellular carcinoma. Among the roughly 50 dose-escalation patients, 19 had hepatocellular carcinoma, about 15 melanoma, 9 renal cell carcinoma and 9 head and neck cancer.

For sequencing of the TCRbeta CDR3 region, genomic DNA was extracted from the sorted cells. The immunoSEQ Assay was used to sequence the TCRbeta CDR3 regions. The table comes from immuneACCESS by way of TCRdb, which keeps in-frame sequences with V and J called. Part of the clones is missing from these tables; in studies checked, under half for an unresolved V gene and the rest for unknown reasons. Across this sample there are over 65,000 clones, with about 88% seen only once. The ten largest clones take up approximately 0.3% of the sample. The paper's findings and limits, for the study overall: In the 0.1-3.0 mg/kg groups, partial responders were among the patients with the lowest normalized peripheral clonal expansion, particularly in CD8+ T cells. Low levels of normalized T-cell clonal expansion were also shown by some nonresponding patients. The antigen specificity of the peripheral T cells that underwent clonal expansion was not determined. After ivuxolimab, expanded clones were on average more numerous among CD8+ T cells than among CD4+ T cells. Clonal expansion of both CD4+ and CD8+ blood T cells was observed from baseline to week 6 at doses 0.1 to 3.0 mg/kg.

Patients with autoimmune disease history or receiving systemic immunosuppression were excluded from the trial. Peripheral blood for TCR sequencing was drawn from every dose cohort at baseline, at cycle 4 day 1 and at cycle 7 day 1. The samples were drawn from a first-in-human, open-label, multicenter phase I dose-escalation trial of ivuxolimab. Adults with locally advanced or metastatic melanoma, renal cell, hepatocellular, or head and neck squamous cell carcinoma were enrolled in the trial. Before TCR sequencing, CD4+ T cells and CD8+ T cells were sorted from peripheral blood as separate populations. V drops 5 bases and J drops 3 bases, leaving 7 bases in between. Per the germline V gene (reference sequence), MNHNY is the CDR1 and SVGAGI is the CDR2. Including cysteine and phenylalanine, the CDR3 has 13 amino acids. CDR3 DNA only is kept here, 39 bases in frame from base 1.

Sequencing was performed on CD4+ or CD8+ T cells sorted from blood, taken in a trial of the OX40 agonist ivuxolimab. The receptor was isolated from an adult with an advanced solid tumor such as melanoma, head and neck, liver or kidney cancer. The sequence joins TRBV6-6 to TRBJ1-4; the D gene remains uncertain. At the DNA level, the sequence is TGTGCCAGCAGTGCACCTCCTAATGAAAAACTGTTTTTT. Translated, this is CASSAPPNEKLFF.